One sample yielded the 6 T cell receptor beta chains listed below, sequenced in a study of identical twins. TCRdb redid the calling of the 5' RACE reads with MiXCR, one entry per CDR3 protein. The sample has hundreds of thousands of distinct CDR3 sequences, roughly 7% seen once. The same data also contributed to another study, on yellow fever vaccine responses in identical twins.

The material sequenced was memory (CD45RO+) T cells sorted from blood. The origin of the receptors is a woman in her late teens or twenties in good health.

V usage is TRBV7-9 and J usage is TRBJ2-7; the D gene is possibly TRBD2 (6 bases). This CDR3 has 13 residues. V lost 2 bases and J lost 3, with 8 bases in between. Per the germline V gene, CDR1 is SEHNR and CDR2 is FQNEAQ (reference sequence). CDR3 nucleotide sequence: TGTGCCAGCAGCTTACTGACTAGCTACGAGCAGTACGTC. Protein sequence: CASSLLTSYEQYV.

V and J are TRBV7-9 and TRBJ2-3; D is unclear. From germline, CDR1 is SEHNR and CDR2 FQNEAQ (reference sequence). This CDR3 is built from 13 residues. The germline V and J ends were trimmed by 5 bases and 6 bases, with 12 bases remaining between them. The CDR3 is CASSPTPKDTQYF. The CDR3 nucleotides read TGTGCCAGCAGCCCAACACCCAAGGATACGCAGTATTTT. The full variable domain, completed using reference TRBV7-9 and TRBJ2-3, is DTGVSQNPRHKITKRGQNVTFRCDPISEHNRLYWYRQTLGQGPEFLTYFQNEAQLEKSRLLSDRFSAERPKGSFSTLEIQRTEQGDSAMYLCASSPTPKDTQYFGPGTRLTVL.

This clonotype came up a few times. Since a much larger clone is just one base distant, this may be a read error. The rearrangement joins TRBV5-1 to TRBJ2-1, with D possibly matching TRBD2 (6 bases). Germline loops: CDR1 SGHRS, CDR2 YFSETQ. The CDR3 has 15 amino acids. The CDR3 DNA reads TGCGCCAGCAGCTTGGAACTAGCTGGCTACAATGAGCAGCTCTTC. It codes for CASSLELAGYNEQLF.

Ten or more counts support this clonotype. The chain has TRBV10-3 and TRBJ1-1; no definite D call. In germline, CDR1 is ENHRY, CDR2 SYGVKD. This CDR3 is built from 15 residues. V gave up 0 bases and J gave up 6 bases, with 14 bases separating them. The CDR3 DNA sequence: TGTGCCATCAGTGAGTCGACTCCCAATGGGGCTGAAGCTTTCTTT. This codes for CAISESTPNGAEAFF.

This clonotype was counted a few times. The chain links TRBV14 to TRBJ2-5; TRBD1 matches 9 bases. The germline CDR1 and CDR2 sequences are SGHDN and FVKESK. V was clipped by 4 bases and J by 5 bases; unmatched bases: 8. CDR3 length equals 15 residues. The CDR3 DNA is TGTGCCAGCAGCCCTAAACAGGGGGCTTGGGAGACCCAGTACTTC. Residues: CASSPKQGAWETQYF.

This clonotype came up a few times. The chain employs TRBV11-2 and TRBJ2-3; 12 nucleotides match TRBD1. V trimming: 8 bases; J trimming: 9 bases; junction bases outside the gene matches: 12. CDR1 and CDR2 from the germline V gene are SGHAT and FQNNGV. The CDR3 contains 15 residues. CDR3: CASHRDRGPGGTQYF. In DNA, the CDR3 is TGTGCCAGCCACCGGGACAGGGGGCCCGGGGGGACGCAGTATTTT.